This paragraph reports one TCR beta chain. Its antigen is undetermined. This record belongs to a study of beta chain features in type 1 diabetes. Notes on the study in general: In comparison with healthy donors, patients had naive, central memory and Treg TCRB repertoires that appeared more similar. Within each of all four CD4+ subsets, Type 1 diabetes patients had TCRB CDR3s that were moderately but significantly shorter.

All of the isolated RNA was reverse transcribed, so expressed TCRB transcripts were sequenced. Using immunoSEQ multiplex PCR, the repertoire was profiled, and TCRdb retains in-frame clones only, with some absent. The table lists hundreds of thousands of clones, 15% to 19% of them singletons. Germline V CDR1 and CDR2: SEHNR, FQNEAQ (reference sequence). The CDR3 totals 14 residues. V dropped 5 bases and J dropped 5 bases, with 15 bases sitting between them. The chain uses TRBV7-9 and TRBJ1-1; tentatively, D is TRBD1 (6 bases). Source material: naive CD4+ T cells from blood. The source is a man between 18 and 35 years old in good health. The CDR3 protein is CASSVQQGTTEAFF. In DNA form, the CDR3 reads TGTGCCAGCAGCGTACAACAGGGAACAACTGAAGCTTTCTTT. Full variable domain (outside the CDR3, taken from reference TRBV7-9 and TRBJ1-1): DTGVSQNPRHKITKRGQNVTFRCDPISEHNRLYWYRQTLGQGPEFLTYFQNEAQLEKSRLLSDRFSAERPKGSFSTLEIQRTEQGDSAMYLCASSVQQGTTEAFFGQGTRLTVV.